This entry describes one T cell receptor (beta chain). The CDR3 extends over 11 amino acids. Per the germline V gene, CDR1 is SGHTA and CDR2 is FQGNSA. V was trimmed by 8 bases and J by 8 bases, leaving 9 bases between them. TCRdb processed the 5' RACE reads anew with MiXCR; each CDR3 protein has one entry. The profile shows 45,000 to 75,000 distinct CDR3 sequences, 5.5% to 6% of them singletons. These data come from a study of T cells after yellow fever vaccination. Whole-study findings and limits: The bulk population could contribute abundant contaminating clonotypes to FACS-sorted repertoires.

The gene calls are TRBV7-2 and TRBJ2-2, with D uncertain. The sequencing here drew on PBMCs, either bulk or a sorted T-cell subset (CD4+, CD8+, memory, or dextramer-sorted; not recorded which), taken on the day of the yellow fever booster vaccination. This receptor was obtained from a man aged 18 to 29 who received the YFV17D yellow fever vaccine. The CDR3 DNA reads as TGTGCCAGCCCCCGTGGTGGGGAGCTGTTTTTT. This codes for CASPRGGELFF.